This is a list of T cell receptor beta chains from one sample in a study of T-cell memory formation after mild COVID-19. Using its own MiXCR run on the 5' RACE reads, TCRdb lists one record per CDR3 protein. The sample includes hundreds of thousands of distinct CDR3 sequences, 20% to 25% of them seen just once. Sequenced input: PBMCs or a T cell subset sorted from them (not recorded which). The receptors were sampled from a man younger than 35 who had mild COVID-19 (a few samples of this study predate the infection). Cell type and time point are not known. Each CDR3 is given with its conserved first and last residue. A D gene is named only where the DNA matches it firmly. Size tells how often a clone was seen (once, few, many) or the class of an expanded clone, and some rows leave it out.

V gene: TRBV7-9; D gene: .; clone size: .; J gene: TRBJ2-5; CDR3 protein: CASSHELRRETQYF; CDR3 DNA: TGTGCCAGCAGCCATGAGTTGCGGCGGGAGACCCAGTACTTC
V gene: TRBV2; D gene: .; clone size: few; J gene: TRBJ2-7; CDR3 protein: CASRSGADTYEQYF; CDR3 DNA: TGTGCCAGCAGATCGGGGGCCGACACCTACGAGCAGTACTTC
V gene: TRBV7-6; D gene: .; clone size: .; J gene: TRBJ1-3; CDR3 protein: CASTELQGSSGSTIYF; CDR3 DNA: TGTGCCAGCACCGAACTACAGGGTAGCTCTGGAAGCACCATATATTTT
V gene: TRBV7-2; D gene: .; clone size: .; J gene: TRBJ2-7; CDR3 protein: CASSLDRVTSYEQYF; CDR3 DNA: TGTGCCAGCAGCTTAGACAGGGTTACCTCCTACGAGCAGTACTTC
V gene: TRBV6-1; D gene: .; clone size: .; J gene: TRBJ2-5; CDR3 protein: CASSGDWKETQYF; CDR3 DNA: TGTGCCAGCAGTGGGGACTGGAAAGAGACCCAGTACTTC
V gene: TRBV7-8; D gene: .; clone size: .; J gene: TRBJ1-2; CDR3 protein: CASSLAGSTGYTF; CDR3 DNA: TGTGCCAGCAGCTTGGCTGGCTCCACAGGCTACACCTTC
V gene: TRBV5-1; D gene: .; clone size: few; J gene: TRBJ2-1; CDR3 protein: CASSQNDGGEQFF; CDR3 DNA: TGCGCCAGCAGCCAAAATGACGGTGGTGAGCAGTTCTTC
V gene: TRBV12-3/TRBV12-4; D gene: .; clone size: few; J gene: TRBJ1-1; CDR3 protein: CAPSPRCGNTEAFF; CDR3 DNA: TGTGCCCCCTCTCCCAGGTGCGGGAACACTGAAGCTTTCTTT
V gene: TRBV6-1; D gene: .; clone size: few; J gene: TRBJ1-2; CDR3 protein: CASTEWGDGYTF; CDR3 DNA: TGTGCCAGCACCGAATGGGGAGATGGCTACACCTTC
V gene: TRBV5-1; D gene: TRBD1; clone size: .; J gene: TRBJ2-5; CDR3 protein: CASSLGGQGAETQYF; CDR3 DNA: TGCGCCAGCAGCTTGGGGGGACAGGGTGCGGAGACCCAGTACTTC
V gene: TRBV29-1; D gene: .; clone size: .; J gene: TRBJ1-2; CDR3 protein: CSVEEDYGYTF; CDR3 DNA: TGCAGCGTTGAGGAGGACTATGGCTACACCTTC
V gene: TRBV12-3/TRBV12-4; D gene: .; clone size: .; J gene: TRBJ2-3; CDR3 protein: CASSLGPPGLNTQYF; CDR3 DNA: TGTGCCAGCAGTTTAGGTCCCCCGGGTTTGAATACGCAGTATTTT
V gene: TRBV20-1; D gene: .; clone size: .; J gene: TRBJ2-3; CDR3 protein: CSASTAEGTDTQYF; CDR3 DNA: TGCAGTGCTTCTACGGCCGAGGGCACAGATACGCAGTATTTT
V gene: TRBV12-3/TRBV12-4; D gene: .; clone size: few; J gene: TRBJ2-5; CDR3 protein: CASSLAGEKTQYF; CDR3 DNA: TGTGCCAGCAGTTTAGCGGGGGAAAAGACCCAGTACTTC
V gene: TRBV3-1; D gene: .; clone size: many; J gene: TRBJ1-2; CDR3 protein: CASSQGASGVGPGYGYTF; CDR3 DNA: TGTGCCAGCAGCCAAGGAGCTTCGGGGGTCGGGCCTGGCTATGGCTACACCTTC
V gene: TRBV28; D gene: .; clone size: many; J gene: TRBJ1-5; CDR3 protein: CASSGGGSNQPQHF; CDR3 DNA: TGTGCCAGCAGCGGGGGGGGAAGCAATCAGCCCCAGCATTTT
V gene: TRBV12-3/TRBV12-4; D gene: .; clone size: .; J gene: TRBJ1-6; CDR3 protein: CASSLVPPGSPLHF; CDR3 DNA: TGTGCCAGCAGTTTAGTACCCCCTGGTTCACCCCTCCACTTT
V gene: TRBV3-1; D gene: TRBD2; clone size: once; J gene: TRBJ2-3; CDR3 protein: CASSAIAGGRTDTQYF; CDR3 DNA: TGTGCCAGCAGCGCTATAGCGGGGGGGCGCACAGATACGCAGTATTTT
V gene: TRBV10-3; D gene: TRBD2; clone size: .; J gene: TRBJ2-3; CDR3 protein: CAISGSAGEGGLDTQYF; CDR3 DNA: TGTGCCATCAGTGGATCAGCGGGAGAGGGGGGGCTGGATACGCAGTATTTT
V gene: TRBV6-5; D gene: .; clone size: once; J gene: TRBJ1-1; CDR3 protein: CASSPPLWGRTEAFF; CDR3 DNA: TGTGCCAGCAGCCCACCGTTGTGGGGTAGGACTGAAGCTTTCTTT
V gene: TRBV20-1; D gene: .; clone size: once; J gene: TRBJ1-3; CDR3 protein: CSALEGPGNTIYF; CDR3 DNA: TGCAGTGCCCTTGAGGGACCTGGAAACACCATATATTTT
V gene: TRBV15; D gene: .; clone size: few; J gene: TRBJ1-4; CDR3 protein: CATSGGTLLGEKLFF; CDR3 DNA: TGTGCCACCAGCGGCGGGACACTTCTAGGAGAAAAACTGTTTTTT
V gene: TRBV9; D gene: .; clone size: few; J gene: TRBJ2-1; CDR3 protein: CASSVGQGGSYNEQFF; CDR3 DNA: TGTGCCAGCAGCGTAGGGCAGGGCGGGTCCTACAATGAGCAGTTCTTC
V gene: TRBV19; D gene: TRBD1; clone size: few; J gene: TRBJ2-5; CDR3 protein: CASQGEWETQYF; CDR3 DNA: TGTGCCAGTCAGGGGGAGTGGGAGACCCAGTACTTC
V gene: TRBV5-1; D gene: .; clone size: few; J gene: TRBJ1-1; CDR3 protein: CASSLANPGGTEAFF; CDR3 DNA: TGCGCCAGCAGCTTGGCCAACCCCGGGGGCACTGAAGCTTTCTTT
V gene: TRBV12-3/TRBV12-4; D gene: .; clone size: few; J gene: TRBJ1-3; CDR3 protein: CASSFGTGRSGNTIYF; CDR3 DNA: TGTGCCAGCAGTTTTGGGACGGGCCGCTCTGGAAACACCATATATTTT
V gene: TRBV5-1; D gene: .; clone size: few; J gene: TRBJ2-6; CDR3 protein: CASSYPVSGANVLTF; CDR3 DNA: TGCGCCAGCAGCTATCCCGTCTCTGGGGCCAACGTCCTGACTTTC
V gene: TRBV5-1; D gene: .; clone size: .; J gene: TRBJ2-5; CDR3 protein: CASSPGAASQYF; CDR3 DNA: TGCGCCAGCAGCCCCGGCGCGGCGTCCCAGTACTTC
V gene: TRBV6-5; D gene: .; clone size: .; J gene: TRBJ2-6; CDR3 protein: CASSYGGGAGANVLTF; CDR3 DNA: TGTGCCAGCAGTTACGGAGGGGGCGCTGGGGCCAACGTCCTGACTTTC
V gene: TRBV9; D gene: TRBD1; clone size: .; J gene: TRBJ1-4; CDR3 protein: CASSDSTGGNEKLFF; CDR3 DNA: TGTGCCAGCAGCGATTCGACAGGGGGCAATGAAAAACTGTTTTTT
V gene: TRBV5-1; D gene: .; clone size: .; J gene: TRBJ2-5; CDR3 protein: CASSREGVQETQYF; CDR3 DNA: TGCGCCAGCAGCCGAGAAGGGGTCCAAGAGACCCAGTACTTC
V gene: TRBV3-1; D gene: TRBD2; clone size: many; J gene: TRBJ2-1; CDR3 protein: CASSPIAGGSYNEQFF; CDR3 DNA: TGTGCCAGCAGCCCTATAGCGGGGGGATCCTACAATGAGCAGTTCTTC
V gene: TRBV6-5; D gene: TRBD2; clone size: .; J gene: TRBJ2-1; CDR3 protein: CASSADLAGADNEQFF; CDR3 DNA: TGTGCCAGCAGTGCCGATCTAGCGGGAGCCGACAATGAGCAGTTCTTC
V gene: TRBV7-3; D gene: .; clone size: .; J gene: TRBJ1-2; CDR3 protein: CASSSAPGGYGYTF; CDR3 DNA: TGTGCCAGCAGCTCCGCTCCGGGGGGCTATGGCTACACCTTC
V gene: TRBV28; D gene: TRBD1; clone size: .; J gene: TRBJ1-6; CDR3 protein: CASSRGQGSYNSPLHF; CDR3 DNA: TGTGCCAGCAGTAGGGGGCAGGGCTCCTATAATTCACCCCTCCACTTT
V gene: TRBV5-1; D gene: TRBD2; clone size: many; J gene: TRBJ2-3; CDR3 protein: CASSLEPTSATDTQYF; CDR3 DNA: TGCGCCAGCAGCTTGGAGCCGACTAGCGCCACAGATACGCAGTATTTT
V gene: TRBV9; D gene: .; clone size: few; J gene: TRBJ2-1; CDR3 protein: CASGGAAYYNEQFF; CDR3 DNA: TGTGCCAGCGGGGGGGCGGCCTACTACAATGAGCAGTTCTTC
V gene: TRBV27; D gene: .; clone size: .; J gene: TRBJ1-2; CDR3 protein: CASSLSGGSNYGYTF; CDR3 DNA: TGTGCCAGCAGTTTATCCGGCGGCTCTAACTATGGCTACACCTTC
V gene: TRBV4-1; D gene: .; clone size: .; J gene: TRBJ1-4; CDR3 protein: CASSRNTGEKLFF; CDR3 DNA: TGCGCCAGCAGCCGGAATACAGGGGAAAAACTGTTTTTT
V gene: TRBV6-8; D gene: TRBD1; clone size: few; J gene: TRBJ1-5; CDR3 protein: CASRDRGNNQPQHF; CDR3 DNA: TGTGCCAGCAGGGACAGGGGGAACAATCAGCCCCAGCATTTT
V gene: TRBV6-5; D gene: .; clone size: .; J gene: TRBJ1-5; CDR3 protein: CASSEQGLQPQHF; CDR3 DNA: TGTGCCAGCAGTGAACAGGGTTTGCAGCCCCAGCATTTT
V gene: TRBV7-2; D gene: TRBD1; clone size: few; J gene: TRBJ1-2; CDR3 protein: CASSLGSGGAEGYTF; CDR3 DNA: TGTGCCAGCAGCTTAGGGTCAGGGGGCGCCGAAGGCTACACCTTC
V gene: TRBV5-1; D gene: .; clone size: .; J gene: TRBJ1-1; CDR3 protein: CASSLTGVVEAFF; CDR3 DNA: TGCGCCAGCAGTTTGACGGGTGTCGTTGAAGCTTTCTTT
V gene: TRBV12-3/TRBV12-4; D gene: .; clone size: .; J gene: TRBJ1-4; CDR3 protein: CASSSGLPNEKLFF; CDR3 DNA: TGTGCCAGCAGTTCCGGGTTGCCCAATGAAAAACTGTTTTTT
V gene: TRBV29-1; D gene: TRBD2; clone size: few; J gene: TRBJ2-3; CDR3 protein: CSVPGRGTSVDTQYF; CDR3 DNA: TGCAGCGTTCCCGGTAGGGGGACTAGCGTAGATACGCAGTATTTT
V gene: TRBV20-1; D gene: .; clone size: .; J gene: TRBJ2-5; CDR3 protein: CSASPGAGRMETQYF; CDR3 DNA: TGCAGTGCTAGCCCCGGGGCAGGGAGGATGGAGACCCAGTACTTC
V gene: TRBV5-1; D gene: TRBD2; clone size: .; J gene: TRBJ2-3; CDR3 protein: CASSLAGVGGTDTQYF; CDR3 DNA: TGCGCCAGCAGCCTAGCGGGGGTTGGGGGCACAGATACGCAGTATTTT
V gene: TRBV7-2; D gene: TRBD2; clone size: few; J gene: TRBJ2-2; CDR3 protein: CASSLAAGGYTGELFF; CDR3 DNA: TGTGCCAGCAGCTTAGCCGCGGGGGGTTACACCGGGGAGCTGTTTTTT
V gene: TRBV7-9; D gene: .; clone size: once; J gene: TRBJ1-6; CDR3 protein: CASSLGGGENSPLHF; CDR3 DNA: TGTGCCAGCAGCCTTGGCGGGGGTGAGAATTCACCACTCCACTTT
V gene: TRBV6-5; D gene: .; clone size: .; J gene: TRBJ2-3; CDR3 protein: CASSYGRGFTDTQYF; CDR3 DNA: TGTGCCAGCAGTTACGGGCGGGGCTTCACAGATACGCAGTATTTT
V gene: TRBV6-6; D gene: .; clone size: .; J gene: TRBJ1-1; CDR3 protein: CASSTQVNTEAFF; CDR3 DNA: TGTGCCAGCAGTACACAGGTGAACACTGAAGCTTTCTTT